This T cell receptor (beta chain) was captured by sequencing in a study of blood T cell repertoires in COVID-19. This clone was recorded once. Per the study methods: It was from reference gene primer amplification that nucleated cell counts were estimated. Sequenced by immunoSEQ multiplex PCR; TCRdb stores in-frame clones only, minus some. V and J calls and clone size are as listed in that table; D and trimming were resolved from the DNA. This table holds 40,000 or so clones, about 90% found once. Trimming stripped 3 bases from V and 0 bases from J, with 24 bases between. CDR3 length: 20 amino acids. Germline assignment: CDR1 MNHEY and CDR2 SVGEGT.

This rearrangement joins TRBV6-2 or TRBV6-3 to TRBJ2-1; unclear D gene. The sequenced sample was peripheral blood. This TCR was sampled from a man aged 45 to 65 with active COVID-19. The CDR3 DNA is TGTGCCAGCAGTTATCACCGACCTGTCAGGTCGGTGGGCTCCTACAATGAGCAGTTCTTC. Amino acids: CASSYHRPVRSVGSYNEQFF.